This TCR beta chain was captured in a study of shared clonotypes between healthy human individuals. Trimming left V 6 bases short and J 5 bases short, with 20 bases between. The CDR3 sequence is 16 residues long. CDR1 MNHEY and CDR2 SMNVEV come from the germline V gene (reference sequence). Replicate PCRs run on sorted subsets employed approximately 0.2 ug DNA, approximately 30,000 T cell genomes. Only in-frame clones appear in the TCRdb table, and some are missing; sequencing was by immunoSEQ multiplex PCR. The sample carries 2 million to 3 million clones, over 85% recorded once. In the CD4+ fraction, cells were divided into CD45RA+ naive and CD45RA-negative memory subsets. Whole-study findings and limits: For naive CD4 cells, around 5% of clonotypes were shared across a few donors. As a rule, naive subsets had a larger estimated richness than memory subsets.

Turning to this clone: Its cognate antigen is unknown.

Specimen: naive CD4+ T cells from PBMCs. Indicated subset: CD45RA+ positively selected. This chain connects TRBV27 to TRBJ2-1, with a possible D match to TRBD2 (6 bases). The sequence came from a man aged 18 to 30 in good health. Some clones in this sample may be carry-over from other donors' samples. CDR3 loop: CASRTTAGTEDNEQFF. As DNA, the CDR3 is TGTGCCAGCAGAACCACCGCGGGGACGGAAGACAATGAGCAGTTCTTC.